A single sample gave rise to the 15 T cell receptor beta chains below, sequenced in a study of human T cells and chemical hapten exposure. Time point of the sample: patch test 3, about 24 weeks after DPC sensitization. Stated treatment: therapeutic diphenylcyclopropenone sensitization with weekly scalp DPC. Using its own MiXCR run on the RACE reads, TCRdb lists one record per CDR3 protein. The sample lists just under 65,000 distinct CDR3 sequences; approximately 11% were seen once. The sample in question was whole blood, obtained in connection with sensitization to the hapten diphenylcyclopropenone (DPC). The receptors were sampled from a woman under 40 with alopecia areata. Some clones in this sample may be carry-over from other donors' samples.

This clonotype was picked up many times. The gene calls are TRBV29-1 and TRBJ1-2; D remains unclear. Trimming removed 4 bases from V and 6 bases from J, with 6 bases in between. Germline V gene data show CDR1 as SQVTM and CDR2 as ANQGSEA. The CDR3 totals 10 residues. CDR3 amino acids: CSVVSNGYTF. CDR3 sequence (DNA): TGCAGCGTTGTATCAAATGGCTACACCTTC.

This clonotype has only a few counts. V gene TRBV27 combines with J gene TRBJ2-3; 9 bases are shared with TRBD1. Germline trimming cut 5 bases from V and 6 bases from J; bases unmatched to any gene: 6. Germline V gene lookup returns CDR1 MNHEY and CDR2 SMNVEV (reference sequence). The CDR3 spans 14 residues. CDR3 coding DNA: TGTGCCAGCAGTCATGGACAGGGGTTGGATACGCAGTATTTT. This encodes CASSHGQGLDTQYF.

This clonotype came up a few times. The chain joins TRBV7-9 to TRBJ2-6, with 10 positions matching TRBD1. From germline, CDR1 is SEHNR and CDR2 FQNEAQ (reference sequence). The CDR3 consists of 17 residues. The V and J ends lost 4 bases and 5 bases, in that order; junction bases with no gene match: 8. The chain's CDR3 is CASSSGTGARRANVLTF. In nucleotides, the CDR3 is TGTGCCAGCAGCTCTGGGACAGGGGCTCGTCGGGCCAACGTCCTGACTTTC. Based on the CDR3 plus reference TRBV7-9 and TRBJ2-6, the full variable domain is DTGVSQNPRHKITKRGQNVTFRCDPISEHNRLYWYRQTLGQGPEFLTYFQNEAQLEKSRLLSDRFSAERPKGSFSTLEIQRTEQGDSAMYLCASSSGTGARRANVLTFGAGSRLTVL.

The chain employs TRBV29-1 and TRBJ1-2; tentatively, D is TRBD1 (5 bases). CDR1 is SQVTM, CDR2 ANQGSEA, per germline. The CDR3 consists of 13 residues. The ends were cut back, 3 bases at V and 4 bases at J, with 12 bases in the middle. CDR3 nucleotide sequence: TGCAGCGTTGATGCAGGGACCTCCTATGGCTACACCTTC. Protein product: CSVDAGTSYGYTF.

This clonotype has more than one count but fewer than ten. This CDR3 is CASSEQGNTEAFF. The CDR3 coding sequence is TGTGCCAGCAGTGAGCAGGGAAACACTGAAGCTTTCTTT. The chain has TRBV6-4 and TRBJ1-1; possibly TRBD1 for D (5 bases). Trimming cost V 3 bases and J 2 bases, with 7 bases left between them. CDR3 length equals 13 residues. In germline, CDR1 is MRHNA, CDR2 SNTAGT.

This clonotype turned up a few times. The V gene is TRBV29-1, the J gene TRBJ1-5; D gene uncertain. This CDR3 is 12 amino acids long. Germline V gene lookup returns CDR1 SQVTM and CDR2 ANQGSEA. V was trimmed by 6 bases and J by 2 bases, leaving 8 bases between them. The CDR3 DNA follows: TGCAGCGTGGGATTCGGCAATCAGCCCCAGCATTTT. Residues: CSVGFGNQPQHF.

Only one count was recorded for this clonotype. The chain combines TRBV5-1 with TRBJ2-5; possible D gene TRBD2, 5 bases. This CDR3 spans 16 amino acids. Germline V gene sequence: CDR1 SGHRS, CDR2 YFSETQ. The V end lost 0 bases, the J end lost 1 base, and 13 bases lay between the germline ends. The CDR3 DNA is TGCGCCAGCAGCTTGGTTGGTTCGGGAACCCAAGAGACCCAGTACTTC. It is translated as CASSLVGSGTQETQYF.

This rearrangement joins TRBV28 to TRBJ1-2; D perhaps matches TRBD1 (6 bases). Germline loops: CDR1 MDHEN, CDR2 SYDVKM. This CDR3 has 15 residues. V lost 4 bases to trimming and J lost 2 bases, with 14 bases between them. The CDR3 region is CASSSPRGSNYGYTF. The DNA for the CDR3 is TGTGCCAGCAGTTCCCCTAGGGGGAGCAACTATGGCTACACCTTC.

A few counts support this clonotype. The V gene is TRBV7-3, the J gene TRBJ2-1, with 7 bases that match TRBD2. The CDR3 is 17 amino acids. Trimming took 1 base from V and 0 from J; bases not matched to a gene: 6. Germline assignment: CDR1 SGHTA and CDR2 FQGTGA. The CDR3 sequence is CASSLSPAGSSYNEQFF. The CDR3 DNA follows: TGTGCCAGCAGCTTAAGTCCAGCGGGAAGCTCCTACAATGAGCAGTTCTTC.

This clonotype was counted a few times. The chain carries TRBV12-3 or TRBV12-4 and TRBJ2-1; 8 bases agree with TRBD2. V was pared by 7 bases and J by 4 bases, with 9 bases of the junction left unmatched. This CDR3 comprises 15 residues. CDR3 DNA: TGTGCCAGCACCGCCACTAGCGGCCCATACAATGAGCAGTTCTTC. Translation: CASTATSGPYNEQFF.

This clonotype was found a few times. The chain carries TRBV5-1 and TRBJ2-3; TRBD1 matches at 10 bases. Germline CDR1 SGHRS, CDR2 YFSETQ. V was pared by 3 bases and J by 4 bases, with 5 bases of the junction left unmatched. CDR3 length: 15 amino acids. The CDR3 DNA sequence: TGCGCCAGCAGCTCAGGACAGGGGGGTGCAGATACGCAGTATTTT. It specifies CASSSGQGGADTQYF.

The table lists this clonotype with a few counts. The chain joins TRBV9 to TRBJ2-2; D is unresolved. There are 14 residues in the CDR3. The germline gives CDR1 SGDLS, CDR2 YYNGEE. The ends were cut back, 0 bases at V and 1 base at J, with 4 bases in the middle. CDR3 coding DNA: TGTGCCAGCAGCGTAGGACGGAACACCGGGGAGCTGTTTTTT. This codes for CASSVGRNTGELFF.

On this clonotype itself: A read error is possible here, since a much larger clone lies one base away. The chain is built from TRBV20-1 and TRBJ2-1; D is perhaps TRBD1 (5 bases). The CDR3 has 15 amino acids. V lost 2 bases, J lost 4 bases, and 15 bases lay in between. Germline CDR1 DFQATT, CDR2 SNEGSKA (reference sequence). DNA of the CDR3: TGCAGTGCTAGAATCAGGCAGGGTGAGTACAATGAGCAGTTCTTC. Protein: CSARIRQGEYNEQFF.

V gene TRBV18 combines with J gene TRBJ1-6; D gene ambiguous. Trimming pared 3 bases from V and 7 bases from J, leaving 13 bases between. The CDR3 spans 15 residues. In germline, CDR1 is KGHSH, CDR2 LQKENI. The CDR3 DNA follows: TGTGCCAGCTCACCCCGACGGGTACAGAATTCACCCCTCCACTTT. It encodes CASSPRRVQNSPLHF.

As concerns this clonotype: The junction does not match germline at one end; this may be a read error. This chain links TRBV12-3 or TRBV12-4 with TRBJ1-1; no firm D call. This CDR3 is 17 amino acids long. The CDR3 nucleotides read TGTGCCAGCAGTCTAGCCCCTTTAACAGCTTTGAACACTGAAGCTTTCTTT. Translated: CASSLAPLTALNTEAFF.